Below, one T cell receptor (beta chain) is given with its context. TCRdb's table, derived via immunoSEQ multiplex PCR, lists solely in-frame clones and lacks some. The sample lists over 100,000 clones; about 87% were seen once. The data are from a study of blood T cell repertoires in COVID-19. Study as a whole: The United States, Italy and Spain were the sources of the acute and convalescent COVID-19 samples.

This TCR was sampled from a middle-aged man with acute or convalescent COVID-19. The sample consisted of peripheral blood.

In DNA form, the CDR3 reads TGTGCCAGCAGCCACCTAGACCCACGAAAAGATGAAGCTTTCTTT. Amino acids: CASSHLDPRKDEAFF. The chain combines TRBV3-1 (or the pseudogene TRBV3-2) with TRBJ1-1; no definite D call. Trimming took 3 bases from V and 7 from J, leaving 18 bases between them. CDR3 length: 15 amino acids. CDR1 LGHDT and CDR2 YNNKEL come from the germline V gene (reference sequence).